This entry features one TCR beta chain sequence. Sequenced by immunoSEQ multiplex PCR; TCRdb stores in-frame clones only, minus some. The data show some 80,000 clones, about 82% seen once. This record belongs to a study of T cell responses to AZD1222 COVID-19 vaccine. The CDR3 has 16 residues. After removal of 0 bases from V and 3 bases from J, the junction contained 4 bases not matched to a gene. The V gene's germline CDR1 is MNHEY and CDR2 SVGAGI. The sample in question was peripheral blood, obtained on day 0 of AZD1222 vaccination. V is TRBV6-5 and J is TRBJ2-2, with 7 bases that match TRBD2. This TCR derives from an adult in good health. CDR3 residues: CASSYSNGRYTGELFF. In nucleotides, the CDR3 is TGTGCCAGCAGTTACTCGAACGGGAGGTACACCGGGGAGCTGTTTTTT.